Sequencing of this T cell receptor (beta chain) was carried out in a study of siplizumab effects on memory and regulatory T cells. Notes on the study in general: The average Treg-derived proportion among mappable alloreactive CD4+ clones was 65% to 75% with siplizumab versus about 28% in controls. Roughly 75-96% of proliferating clones (CD4+ or CD8+) could not be assigned a naive or memory phenotype.

Sequencing was performed with immunoSEQ multiplex PCR; in TCRdb, only in-frame clones are kept and a portion is missing. The table includes over 80,000 clones, roughly 86% detected once. In regard to this clone: Its antigen is currently unknown.

This receptor was obtained from a human donor in good health. Sequenced material: Tregs sorted from blood.

In DNA form, the CDR3 reads TGTGCCAGTACCCAGCTAGCGGGGGGGCCCTACGAGCAGTACTTC. Its translation: CASTQLAGGPYEQYF. V and J are TRBV5-6 and TRBJ2-7, with 12 bases that match TRBD2. The CDR3 spans 15 residues. The germline V gene has CDR1 SGHDT and CDR2 YYEEEE. J gave up 2 bases and V 8 bases, and 8 bases lay outside the gene matches. Combining the CDR3 with reference TRBV5-6 and TRBJ2-7 gives the whole variable domain DAGVTQSPTHLIKTRGQQVTLRCSPKSGHDTVSWYQQALGQGPQFIFQYYEEEERQRGNFPDRFSGHQFPNYSSELNVNALLLGDSALYLCASTQLAGGPYEQYFGPGTRLTVT.